This T cell receptor beta chain was identified during a study of human T cells and chemical hapten exposure. Turning to the study itself: Sensitization involved placing 2% DPC onto an approximately 2 cm by approximately 2 cm region of upper inner arm skin. Affected patients, primarily female, had alopecia areata, totalis or universalis.

Trimming removed 1 base from V and 3 bases from J, with 12 bases in between. From germline, CDR1 is SGHTA and CDR2 FQGNSA. The CDR3 runs to 15 residues. The time point denotes: patch test 2, 6 weeks after DPC sensitization. Treatment defined: therapeutic diphenylcyclopropenone sensitization with weekly scalp DPC. People who gave samples had alopecia, were 18 to 70 years old, and were suitable for DPC. TCRdb independently ran MiXCR on the RACE reads; one entry per CDR3 protein. Found here are about 350,000 distinct CDR3 sequences, under 6.5% of them singletons; the top ten hold 5% to 6%. The input for sequencing was whole blood, taken in connection with sensitization to the hapten diphenylcyclopropenone (DPC). This chain joins TRBV7-2 and TRBJ1-1; possibly TRBD1 for D (6 bases). The receptor was derived from a woman aged 18-29 years with alopecia areata. Some clones in this sample may be carry-over from other donors' samples. The CDR3 DNA reads TGTGCCAGCAGCTTAGTTAATGCAGGGGACACTGAAGCTTTCTTT. Translation gives CASSLVNAGDTEAFF.